This T cell receptor (beta chain) was sequenced in a study of early T cells in non-severe SARS-CoV-2 infection. Overall study: It was bulk RNA from unsorted whole blood that was sequenced, and the chains were unpaired. Points from the study as a whole: VDJdb-based matching was biased toward anti-spike CD8 responses and missed private and CD4 specificities.

Trimming cost V 0 bases and J 3 bases, with 12 bases left between them. The CDR3 loop spans 15 amino acids. Germline V lookup: CDR1 SGHRS, CDR2 YFSETQ. Details on this clonotype: Its antigen is unknown.

In the library, individual cDNA molecules carried attached unique molecular identifiers. TCRdb ran MiXCR on the 5' RACE reads and lists one entry per CDR3 protein. The table lists 56,000 or so distinct CDR3 sequences, less than 15% of them singletons. Here the sequenced sample was whole blood, taken at baseline. This receptor was taken from an adult who was a healthcare worker with PCR-confirmed SARS-CoV-2 infection or an uninfected control (not recorded which). V usage is TRBV5-1 and J usage is TRBJ1-2, with D unresolved. CDR3 residues: CASSLGSVRDYGYTF. In DNA form, the CDR3 reads TGCGCCAGCAGCTTGGGGTCCGTAAGGGACTATGGCTACACCTTC. The entire variable domain, with the rest obtained from reference TRBV5-1 and TRBJ1-2, is as follows: KAGVTQTPRYLIKTRGQQVTLSCSPISGHRSVSWYQQTPGQGLQFLFEYFSETQRNKGNFPGRFSGRQFSNSRSEMNVSTLELGDSALYLCASSLGSVRDYGYTFGSGTRLTVV.